The 30 T cell receptor beta chains in this list originate from one sample, sequenced in a study of T cell clonality in common variable immunodeficiency. Study-wide results and limits: Reportedly, TCR beta sequences from common variable immunodeficiency showed fewer deletions and N-nucleotide insertions.

Method: immunoSEQ multiplex PCR; TCRdb's copy keeps in-frame clones and lacks some. The sample is made up of 25,000 to 35,000 clones, none counted only once. The antigens these receptors bind are not known. Sequenced material: peripheral blood mononuclear cells. The receptors derive from a human donor with common variable immunodeficiency.

In this sample, this clone turned up many times. The CDR3 end is not reached by the read, which stops 3 residues before it; the germline J gene fills it in. The rearrangement uses TRBV7-8 and TRBJ2-7; 8 bases align to TRBD1. There are 15 residues in the CDR3. The J segment lost 5 bases and the V segment lost 1 base, leaving 7 bases of the junction unmatched. Germline values: CDR1 SGHVS, CDR2 FQNEAQ. CDR3 DNA, as far as it was read: TGTGCCAGCAGCTTAGGTCAGGGGGCGAACCACGAG. Protein product: CASSLGQGANHE. The CDR3 in its entirety is CASSLGQGANHEQYF. The full variable domain, its missing parts supplied by reference TRBV7-8 and TRBJ2-7, is GAGVSQSPRYKVAKRGQDVALRCDPISGHVSLFWYQQALGQGPEFLTYFQNEAQLDKSGLPSDRFFAERPEGSVSTLKIQRTQQEDSAVYLCASSLGQGANHEQYFGPGTRLTVT.

This clone has at least ten counts. The sequenced part of the CDR3 DNA is TGCGCCAGCAGTGAGGGGACAGGCCTGAACACTGAA. This sequence encodes CASSEGTGLNTE. The entire CDR3 protein is CASSEGTGLNTEAFF. This chain joins TRBV10-1 and TRBJ1-1, with 8 bases fitting TRBD1. Coverage ceases 3 residues before the CDR3 finishes, and the germline J gene fills in the end. CDR1 WNHNN and CDR2 SYGVQD come from the germline V gene (reference sequence). V was clipped by 2 bases and J by 0 bases; unmatched bases: 2. The CDR3 sequence is 15 residues long.

This clone was seen at least ten times. The read comes to an end 3 residues before the CDR3 does, leaving the germline J gene to fill in the end. This chain joins TRBV18 and TRBJ2-7; 9 bases match TRBD1. Germline V CDR1 and CDR2: KGHSH, LQKENI. The trim removed 8 bases at V and 4 bases at J, leaving 12 bases unmatched. This CDR3 comprises 15 residues. This CDR3 reads CASTTGGTGKYEQYF. The sequenced part of the CDR3 DNA is TGTGCCAGCACCACCGGGGGGACAGGGAAATACGAG.

This clone was detected only a few times. Coverage ceases 3 residues before the CDR3 finishes, and the germline J gene fills in the end. This rearrangement joins TRBV6-2 or TRBV6-3 to TRBJ2-1, with 12 bases lining up with TRBD2. The CDR3 spans 15 residues. V was clipped by 6 bases and J by 4 bases; unmatched bases: 4. Germline-derived CDR1 and CDR2 are MNHEY and SVGEGT. CDR3 DNA (partial): TGTGCCAGCAGCTACGGACTAGCGGGATACAATGAG. Its protein product is CASSYGLAGYNE. The full CDR3 reads CASSYGLAGYNEQFF.

There are a few counts of this clone. The CDR3 end falls 3 residues outside the read, so it is completed with the germline J gene. The gene calls are TRBV16 and TRBJ1-1; possible D gene TRBD1, 6 bases. The germline V gene encodes CDR1 KGHSY and CDR2 FQNENV. CDR3 length: 15 residues. V was clipped by 4 bases and J by 3 bases, with 15 bases between them. The sequenced CDR3 bases are TGTGCCAGCAGCCCCATGAGGAACAGGGACACTGAA. Translation: CASSPMRNRDTE. In full, the CDR3 is CASSPMRNRDTEAFF.

This clone was seen at least ten times. The read ends 3 residues shy of where the CDR3 ends; the end is completed using the germline J gene. The rearrangement uses TRBV2 and TRBJ2-7, with a tentative D call TRBD2 (6 bases). The CDR3 consists of 15 residues. V dropped 4 bases and J dropped 1 base, with 14 bases sitting between them. Germline V gene sequence: CDR1 SNHLY, CDR2 FYNNEI. The sequenced CDR3 bases are TGTGCCAGCAGTGTTTCGAGCGGGCTGTCCTACGAG. Residues: CASSVSSGLSYE. In full, the CDR3 is CASSVSSGLSYEQYF.

In this sample, this clone turned up a few times. The sequenced fragment ends 3 residues before the CDR3 boundary, so the rest is inferred from the germline J gene. The rearrangement links TRBV19 to TRBJ2-2; no firm D call. Germline V gives CDR1 LNHDA, CDR2 SQIVND (reference sequence). With 8 bases removed from V and 0 bases from J, the gap between germline ends came to 13 bases. This CDR3 has 15 amino acids. The part of the CDR3 DNA that was read is TGTGCCAGTGCCCAGACGCTAGCGAACACCGGGGAG. This encodes CASAQTLANTGE. The full CDR3 protein reads CASAQTLANTGELFF. The variable domain in full, completed from reference TRBV19 and TRBJ2-2, reads DGGITQSPKYLFRKEGQNVTLSCEQNLNHDAMYWYRQDPGQGLRLIYYSQIVNDFQKGDIAEGYSVSREKKESFPLTVTSAQKNPTAFYLCASAQTLANTGELFFGEGSRLTVL.

This clone appeared many times. The CDR3 end falls 3 residues outside the read, so it is completed with the germline J gene. This chain links TRBV7-2 with TRBJ2-3, with 7 bases fitting TRBD1. The germline gives CDR1 SGHTA, CDR2 FQGNSA. This CDR3 comprises 14 residues. J gave up 3 bases and V 5 bases, and 5 bases lay outside the gene matches. The covered CDR3 bases are TGTGCCAGCAGCCAAATGGGACAGACAGATACG. Residues: CASSQMGQTDT. The full CDR3 protein reads CASSQMGQTDTQYF. The whole variable domain, remainder taken from reference TRBV7-2 and TRBJ2-3, is GAGVSQSPSNKVTEKGKDVELRCDPISGHTALYWYRQSLGQGLEFLIYFQGNSAPDKSGLPSDRFSAERTGGSVSTLTIQRTQQEDSAVYLCASSQMGQTDTQYFGPGTRLTVL.

This clone was seen ten or more times. With the read ending 3 residues before the CDR3 end, the germline J gene is used to fill in that end. The chain joins TRBV14 to TRBJ1-1, with a possible D match to TRBD1 (5 bases). In germline, CDR1 is SGHDN, CDR2 FVKESK. The CDR3 loop spans 14 amino acids. CDR3 bases read: TGTGCCAGCAGCCAGACGGGTGGTGGGGGGATG. Translated, it gives CASSQTGGGGM. The full CDR3 reads CASSQTGGGGMAFF. Full variable domain (remainder filled in from reference TRBV14 and TRBJ1-1): EAGVTQFPSHSVIEKGQTVTLRCDPISGHDNLYWYRRVMGKEIKFLLHFVKESKQDESGMPNNRFLAERTGGTYSTLKVQPAELEDSGVYFCASSQTGGGGMAFFGQGTRLTVV.

This clone was detected ten times or more. The read comes to an end 3 residues before the CDR3 does, leaving the germline J gene to fill in the end. V usage is TRBV7-9 and J usage is TRBJ1-2; possible D gene TRBD1, 6 bases. The V gene lost 6 bases and the J gene lost 0 bases, with 14 bases spanning the gap. This CDR3 has 15 amino acids. Germline-derived CDR1 and CDR2 are SEHNR and FQNEAQ (reference sequence). The CDR3 loop reads CASSTQGFANYGYTF. The DNA read from the CDR3 is TGTGCCAGCAGTACACAGGGATTTGCTAACTATGGC. The variable domain in full, completed from reference TRBV7-9 and TRBJ1-2, reads DTGVSQNPRHKITKRGQNVTFRCDPISEHNRLYWYRQTLGQGPEFLTYFQNEAQLEKSRLLSDRFSAERPKGSFSTLEIQRTEQGDSAMYLCASSTQGFANYGYTFGSGTRLTVV.

With regard to this clone: Read coverage stops 3 residues before the CDR3 terminus; the germline J gene supplies the remainder. The chain couples TRBV20-1 to TRBJ2-7, with TRBD2 identical over 10 bases. The V segment lost 5 bases and the J segment 4 bases; nucleotides outside the gene matches: 8. Germline values: CDR1 DFQATT, CDR2 SNEGSKA (reference sequence). This CDR3 has 14 amino acids. CDR3 bases read: TGCAGTGCTCGATCTAGCGGGAGTCTGTACGAG. Translated: CSARSSGSLYE. The complete CDR3 reads CSARSSGSLYEQYF.

This clone was recorded at least ten times. CDR3 loop: CASAPDRNYGYTF. The covered CDR3 bases are TGTGCCAGCGCCCCGGACAGAAACTATGGC. V is TRBV18 and J is TRBJ1-2, with a tentative D call TRBD1 (6 bases). The observed sequence ends 3 residues before the CDR3 terminus, with the missing tail filled in from the germline J gene. The CDR3 sequence is 13 residues long. V dropped 8 bases and J dropped 2 bases, with 12 bases sitting between them. Germline loops: CDR1 KGHSH, CDR2 LQKENI.

Regarding this clone: The CDR3 end is not reached by the read, which stops 3 residues before it; the germline J gene fills it in. The chain uses TRBV7-8 and TRBJ2-7; 16 bases align to TRBD2. CDR3 size: 16 residues. Trimming took 4 bases from V and 4 from J; bases not matched to a gene: 4. From germline, CDR1 is SGHVS and CDR2 FQNEAQ. This CDR3 is CASSSGLAGGGYEQYF. The CDR3 bases that were read are TGTGCCAGCAGCTCGGGACTAGCGGGAGGGGGGTACGAG.

This clone was seen a few times. The read ends 3 residues early relative to the CDR3; the germline J gene fills the gap. The rearrangement links TRBV2 to TRBJ1-4, with TRBD1 identical over 8 bases. Germline values: CDR1 SNHLY, CDR2 FYNNEI. The CDR3 is made up of 18 amino acids. Unmatched junction bases numbered 14, after V lost 2 bases and J lost 6 bases. CDR3 region: CASSESPIRTGTYEKLFF. The DNA read from the CDR3 is TGTGCCAGCAGTGAATCGCCTATAAGGACAGGGACTTATGAAAAA.

This clone appeared many times. Read coverage stops 3 residues before the CDR3 terminus; the germline J gene supplies the remainder. The chain is built from TRBV20-1 and TRBJ2-7; 13 nucleotides agree with TRBD2. V was pared by 0 bases and J by 5 bases, with 4 bases of the junction left unmatched. This CDR3 is 15 amino acids long. Looked up from germline, CDR1 is DFQATT and CDR2 is SNEGSKA (reference sequence). The CDR3 bases that were read are TGCAGTGCTAGAGAACTAGCGGGAGGGTACCACGAG. It encodes CSARELAGGYHE. The whole CDR3 sequence is CSARELAGGYHEQYF.

This clone occurred many times. CDR3 region: CASRAGVQYEQYF. The part of the CDR3 DNA that was read is TGTGCCAGCAGAGCGGGAGTTCAATACGAG. The chain has TRBV2 and TRBJ2-7, with 8 bases lining up with TRBD2. Coverage ceases 3 residues before the CDR3 finishes, and the germline J gene fills in the end. The V segment lost 6 bases and the J segment 4 bases; nucleotides outside the gene matches: 5. Germline V gene data show CDR1 as SNHLY and CDR2 as FYNNEI. The CDR3 totals 13 residues.

Concerning this clone: Read coverage stops 3 residues before the CDR3 terminus; the germline J gene supplies the remainder. The chain links TRBV6-2 or TRBV6-3 to TRBJ1-1; D is perhaps TRBD1 (5 bases). The germline V and J ends were trimmed by 5 bases and 5 bases, with 15 bases remaining between them. Germline lookup yields CDR1 MNHEY and CDR2 SVGEGT. The CDR3 has 14 residues. CDR3 sequence: CASSPLRAETEAFF. CDR3 DNA (partial): TGTGCCAGCAGTCCCCTCAGGGCTGAGACTGAA.

To note about this clone: The read falls 3 residues short of the CDR3 end, and the missing part is taken from the germline J gene. The V gene is TRBV7-9, the J gene TRBJ1-4; 9 bases line up with TRBD1. Germline V CDR1 and CDR2: SEHNR, FQNEAQ (reference sequence). V was clipped by 6 bases and J by 7 bases; unmatched bases: 9. This CDR3 contains 15 residues. Incomplete CDR3 DNA: TGTGCCAGCAGTCCAAATAGGGACAGGGCTGAAAAA. Protein: CASSPNRDRAEK. The full CDR3 is CASSPNRDRAEKLFF.

This clone was recorded many times. The sequence runs out 3 residues before the end of the CDR3; the remainder is reconstructed from the germline J gene. The J gene is TRBJ2-7, the V gene TRBV29-1; 12 nucleotides match TRBD1. This CDR3 comprises 13 residues. The ends lost 5 bases at V and 4 bases at J; junction bases unmatched: 3. Germline V gene sequence: CDR1 SQVTM, CDR2 ANQGSEA. This chain's CDR3 is CSVTGQGAYEQYF. The CDR3 bases that were read are TGCAGCGTTACGGGACAGGGGGCGTACGAG.

This clone occurred many times. Incomplete CDR3 DNA: TGTGCCAGTGGTTCTCGGGGGGAAAAGGGCACTGAA. Protein: CASGSRGEKGTE. The CDR3 in full is CASGSRGEKGTEAFF. V is TRBV19 and J is TRBJ1-1; possible D gene TRBD1, 5 bases. The read comes to an end 3 residues before the CDR3 does, leaving the germline J gene to fill in the end. This CDR3 is 15 amino acids long. Trimming shortened V by 8 bases and J by 4 bases, and 20 bases separated the two germline ends. Germline V gene sequence: CDR1 LNHDA, CDR2 SQIVND (reference sequence). Full variable domain (rest looked up from reference TRBV19 and TRBJ1-1): DGGITQSPKYLFRKEGQNVTLSCEQNLNHDAMYWYRQDPGQGLRLIYYSQIVNDFQKGDIAEGYSVSREKKESFPLTVTSAQKNPTAFYLCASGSRGEKGTEAFFGQGTRLTVV.

Note on this clone: The read terminates 3 residues ahead of where the CDR3 ends, so the germline J gene completes it. V is TRBV18 and J is TRBJ2-2; 9 bases fit TRBD1. Trimming cost V 4 bases and J 2 bases; bases outside gene matches: 8. The CDR3 sequence is 17 residues long. CDR1 is KGHSH and CDR2 is LQKENI in the germline V gene. The covered CDR3 bases are TGTGCCAGCTCACGGAGAGGGACAGGGCTAAACACCGGGGAG. Its translation: CASSRRGTGLNTGE. The full CDR3 sequence reads CASSRRGTGLNTGELFF. Combining the CDR3 with reference TRBV18 and TRBJ2-2 gives the whole variable domain NAGVMQNPRHLVRRRGQEARLRCSPMKGHSHVYWYRQLPEEGLKFMVYLQKENIIDESGMPKERFSAEFPKEGPSILRIQQVVRGDSAAYFCASSRRGTGLNTGELFFGEGSRLTVL.

Concerning this clone itself: The sequenced fragment ends 3 residues before the CDR3 boundary, so the rest is inferred from the germline J gene. J is TRBJ1-1 and V is TRBV5-1; TRBD1 matches 7 bases. Germline trimming cut 0 bases from V and 3 bases from J; bases unmatched to any gene: 2. The CDR3 is made up of 14 amino acids. Germline V lookup: CDR1 SGHRS, CDR2 YFSETQ. CDR3 bases read: TGCGCCAGCAGCTTGGAGGGGGCATACACTGAA. Amino acids: CASSLEGAYTE. The CDR3 as a whole reads CASSLEGAYTEAFF.

Ten or more counts support this clone. The read falls 3 residues short of the CDR3 end, and the missing part is taken from the germline J gene. The chain joins TRBV10-1 to TRBJ2-5; 7 nucleotides match TRBD1. This CDR3 is built from 14 residues. Trimming removed 3 bases from V and 4 bases from J; junction bases left unmatched: 5. Germline V gene data show CDR1 as WNHNN and CDR2 as SYGVQD (reference sequence). CDR3 protein: CASSDWDRRETQYF. CDR3 bases read: TGCGCCAGCAGTGACTGGGACAGAAGAGAGACC.

Comments on this clone: The CDR3 end falls 3 residues outside the read, so it is completed with the germline J gene. The chain uses TRBV5-1 and TRBJ2-5, with 7 bases fitting TRBD2. Germline assignment: CDR1 SGHRS and CDR2 YFSETQ. Trimming cost V 0 bases and J 1 base; bases outside gene matches: 3. The CDR3 contains 15 residues. The CDR3 sequence: CASSLAAGTQETQYF. The sequenced part of the CDR3 DNA is TGCGCCAGCAGCTTGGCAGCGGGGACCCAAGAGACC.

This clone was counted ten times or more. Sequencing ends 3 residues short of the CDR3 end; the germline J gene provides the rest. This rearrangement joins TRBV19 to TRBJ2-3, with 7 bases fitting TRBD1. The V gene's germline CDR1 is LNHDA and CDR2 SQIVND (reference sequence). V shed 6 bases, J shed 2 bases, and the junction held 5 bases outside the gene matches. The length of the CDR3 is 14 residues. CDR3: CASRGTVNTDTQYF. Partial CDR3 DNA: TGTGCCAGTAGAGGGACAGTCAACACAGATACG.

This clone has a count of ten or more. The read finishes 3 residues shy of the CDR3 end, and the germline J gene is used to complete it. This chain links TRBV7-9 with TRBJ1-5; D perhaps matches TRBD1 (6 bases). This CDR3 is built from 15 residues. CDR1 is SEHNR and CDR2 is FQNEAQ in the germline V gene (reference sequence). The ends were cut back, 5 bases at V and 4 bases at J, with 15 bases in the middle. CDR3 DNA (partial): TGTGCCAGCAGCCTGGGTGGACAGAATAATCAGCCC. Its translation: CASSLGGQNNQP. From start to end, the CDR3 is CASSLGGQNNQPQHF.

Many counts were recorded for this clone. The observed sequence ends 3 residues before the CDR3 terminus, with the missing tail filled in from the germline J gene. The chain combines TRBV2 with TRBJ1-1, with 7 nucleotides matching TRBD1. The germline V gene has CDR1 SNHLY and CDR2 FYNNEI. The ends lost 6 bases at V and 4 bases at J; junction bases unmatched: 11. The CDR3 loop spans 15 amino acids. The CDR3 loop reads CASSPARGKSTEAFF. The CDR3 DNA, read in part, is TGTGCCAGCAGCCCCGCCAGGGGGAAGTCCACTGAA. Together with reference TRBV2 and TRBJ1-1, the CDR3 gives the full variable domain: EPEVTQTPSHQVTQMGQEVILRCVPISNHLYFYWYRQILGQKVEFLVSFYNNEISEKSEIFDDQFSVERPDGSNFTLKIRSTKLEDSAMYFCASSPARGKSTEAFFGQGTRLTVV.

Ten or more counts support this clone. The read terminates 3 residues before the CDR3 end, so the remaining end is supplied by the germline J gene. The J gene is TRBJ1-4, the V gene TRBV7-9; 7 positions match TRBD1. This CDR3 is 14 amino acids long. Germline CDR1 SEHNR, CDR2 FQNEAQ (reference sequence). The CDR3 spells CASSLTGDLVKLFF. Incomplete CDR3 DNA: TGTGCCAGCAGCTTAACAGGGGATTTGGTTAAA.

In this sample, this clone turned up many times. The sequenced fragment ends 3 residues before the CDR3 boundary, so the rest is inferred from the germline J gene. The J gene is TRBJ1-1, the V gene TRBV19; D uncertain. CDR1 and CDR2 (germline): LNHDA, SQIVND (reference sequence). V lost 1 base to trimming and J lost 1 base, with 7 bases between them. This CDR3 spans 14 amino acids. The DNA read from the CDR3 is TGTGCCAGTAGTATAGTTTTCCGGAACACTGAA. It codes for CASSIVFRNTE. The entire CDR3 sequence reads CASSIVFRNTEAFF.

Note on this clone: Read sequence stops 3 residues before the CDR3 end, and the germline J gene provides the missing end. V gene TRBV6-2 or TRBV6-3 combines with J gene TRBJ2-5, with 8 positions matching TRBD2. With 4 bases clipped from V and 0 bases from J, the junction kept 7 bases outside the gene matches. The CDR3 length is 16 residues. CDR1 and CDR2 (germline): MNHEY, SVGEGT. The chain's CDR3 is CASSSLKREHQETQYF. The sequenced CDR3 bases are TGTGCCAGCAGTTCTCTCAAGCGGGAGCACCAAGAGACC.